These 20 T cell receptor beta chains were all obtained from the same sample, sequenced in a study of blood T cell repertoires in COVID-19. TCRdb's table, derived via immunoSEQ multiplex PCR, lists solely in-frame clones and lacks some. The data contain fewer than 250,000 clones, 85% to 90% of them singletons. The sequencing input was peripheral blood. The receptors were sampled from a man aged 45-65 years with COVID-19, enrolled during active disease.

The chain uses TRBV7-9 and TRBJ1-4, with TRBD1 as a possible D gene (5 bases). The V end was cut by 5 bases, the J end by 5 bases, with 21 bases between. The CDR3 runs to 17 residues. Germline V gene data show CDR1 as SEHNR and CDR2 as FQNEAQ (reference sequence). As DNA, the CDR3 is TGTGCCAGCAGCCCGGGGGACCGATCAACTACCAATGAAAAACTGTTTTTT. Translating it yields CASSPGDRSTTNEKLFF.

This chain's CDR3 is CASSLTSGTYNEQFF. The CDR3 DNA is TGTGCCAGCAGCCTCACTAGCGGTACCTACAATGAGCAGTTCTTC. This chain joins TRBV3-1 (or the pseudogene TRBV3-2) and TRBJ2-1; 8 nucleotides match TRBD2. J was trimmed by 2 bases and V by 4 bases; bases with no gene match: 4. Germline V lookup: CDR1 LGHDT, CDR2 YNNKEL (reference sequence). The CDR3 length is 15 residues.

The chain joins TRBV9 to TRBJ2-3, with a possible D match to TRBD1 (6 bases). This CDR3 spans 16 amino acids. Per the germline V gene, CDR1 is SGDLS and CDR2 is YYNGEE. With 0 bases removed from V and 0 bases from J, the gap between germline ends came to 11 bases. The CDR3 sequence: CASSVGGRTSTDTQYF. The DNA of the CDR3 is TGTGCCAGCAGCGTAGGGGGGCGTACTAGCACAGATACGCAGTATTTT. The complete variable domain, with remaining parts taken from reference TRBV9 and TRBJ2-3, reads DSGVTQTPKHLITATGQRVTLRCSPRSGDLSVYWYQQSLDQGLQFLIQYYNGEERAKGNILERFSAQQFPDLHSELNLSSLELGDSALYFCASSVGGRTSTDTQYFGPGTRLTVL.

Here the CDR3 DNA reads TGTGCCAGCAGCGTTACGGTTAATCAGCCCCAGCATTTT. Translated, it gives CASSVTVNQPQHF. The gene calls are TRBV9 and TRBJ1-5; no reliable D call. Germline lookup yields CDR1 SGDLS and CDR2 YYNGEE. The CDR3 is 13 amino acids. Trimming cost V 2 bases and J 4 bases, with 7 bases left between them. The variable domain in full, completed from reference TRBV9 and TRBJ1-5, reads DSGVTQTPKHLITATGQRVTLRCSPRSGDLSVYWYQQSLDQGLQFLIQYYNGEERAKGNILERFSAQQFPDLHSELNLSSLELGDSALYFCASSVTVNQPQHFGDGTRLSIL.

The chain uses TRBV18 and TRBJ2-2; tentatively, D is TRBD2 (5 bases). Germline CDR1 and CDR2: KGHSH and LQKENI. This CDR3 contains 16 residues. Trimming took off 3 bases at V and 11 bases at J, with 22 bases between the two ends. CDR3 nucleotide sequence: TGTGCCAGCTCACCGACTCCCGTGTCAGGCGGGTTTGAGCTGTTTTTT. Its protein product is CASSPTPVSGGFELFF.

The chain employs TRBV18 and TRBJ2-7; 9 nucleotides agree with TRBD1. Trimming took 6 bases from V and 6 from J; bases not matched to a gene: 6. Germline V gene lookup returns CDR1 KGHSH and CDR2 LQKENI. The CDR3 totals 13 residues. CDR3 protein: CASSAGTGPEQYF. The DNA of the CDR3 is TGTGCCAGCTCGGCCGGGACAGGGCCCGAGCAGTACTTC.

The chain couples TRBV2 to TRBJ2-7; tentatively, D is TRBD2 (5 bases). V dropped 3 bases and J dropped 10 bases, with 13 bases sitting between them. Germline loops: CDR1 SNHLY, CDR2 FYNNEI. The CDR3 is 12 amino acids. The CDR3 DNA reads TGTGCCAGCAGTGACACTAGAAGATTACAGTACTTC. Translated, it gives CASSDTRRLQYF. The full variable domain, with the rest looked up from reference TRBV2 and TRBJ2-7, is EPEVTQTPSHQVTQMGQEVILRCVPISNHLYFYWYRQILGQKVEFLVSFYNNEISEKSEIFDDQFSVERPDGSNFTLKIRSTKLEDSAMYFCASSDTRRLQYFGPGTRLTVT.

V usage is TRBV6-2 or TRBV6-3 and J usage is TRBJ2-1, with 10 nucleotides matching TRBD2. The CDR3 length is 17 residues. With 5 bases clipped from V and 7 bases from J, the junction kept 14 bases outside the gene matches. Germline CDR1 and CDR2: MNHEY and SVGEGT. As DNA, the CDR3 is TGTGCCAGCAGTGACCCTTTAGCGGGGGGAGGCGGGAATGAGCAGTTCTTC. It encodes CASSDPLAGGGGNEQFF.

The genes are TRBV18 and TRBJ2-2; 10 bases are a match to TRBD2. The ends lost 3 bases at V and 5 bases at J; junction bases unmatched: 6. Germline CDR1 is KGHSH and CDR2 is LQKENI. The CDR3 has 16 residues. The CDR3 here is CASSPLLAGETGELFF. The CDR3 DNA reads TGTGCCAGCTCACCCCTCCTAGCGGGGGAGACCGGGGAGCTGTTTTTT. Full variable domain (remainder filled in from reference TRBV18 and TRBJ2-2): NAGVMQNPRHLVRRRGQEARLRCSPMKGHSHVYWYRQLPEEGLKFMVYLQKENIIDESGMPKERFSAEFPKEGPSILRIQQVVRGDSAAYFCASSPLLAGETGELFFGEGSRLTVL.

The rearrangement links TRBV20-1 to TRBJ2-7; TRBD1 matches at 12 bases. The length of the CDR3 is 13 residues. Germline CDR1 DFQATT, CDR2 SNEGSKA (reference sequence). V lost 5 bases and J lost 7; bases outside the gene matches: 6. CDR3 in DNA: TGCAGTGCTGGTGGGACAGGGGGCGATGAGCAGTACTTC. Amino acid sequence: CSAGGTGGDEQYF.

This rearrangement joins TRBV6-2 or TRBV6-3 to TRBJ2-7; 7 bases match TRBD1. Germline trimming cut 0 bases from V and 6 bases from J; bases unmatched to any gene: 11. There are 16 residues in the CDR3. Germline values: CDR1 MNHEY, CDR2 SVGEGT. The chain's CDR3 is CASSYSQSTGACEQYF. Written as DNA, the CDR3 is TGTGCCAGCAGTTACTCACAATCAACAGGGGCCTGCGAGCAGTACTTC.

This clone has only one observation. The CDR3 DNA sequence: TGTGCCAGCAGTTACTCATACCAGAGCAATCAGCCCCAGCATTTT. Translated, it gives CASSYSYQSNQPQHF. This chain connects TRBV6-5 to TRBJ1-5; D not certain. The germline gives CDR1 MNHEY, CDR2 SVGAGI. V shed 0 bases and J shed 1 base, with 7 bases lying between them. The CDR3 sequence is 15 residues long.

The sample holds a few counts of this clone. The V call is TRBV5-5, the J call TRBJ2-1; 10 nucleotides align to TRBD2. The germline V gene has CDR1 SGHKS and CDR2 YYEKEE (reference sequence). This CDR3 is built from 15 residues. Unmatched junction bases numbered 3, after V lost 0 bases and J lost 6 bases. In nucleotides, the CDR3 is TGTGCCAGCAGCTTGGCTAGCGGGAGAATCAATGAGCAGTTCTTC. This codes for CASSLASGRINEQFF.

The rearrangement links TRBV6-2 or TRBV6-3 to TRBJ2-6; 8 bases match TRBD1. Trimming cost V 5 bases and J 1 base; bases outside gene matches: 7. The CDR3 has 17 amino acids. Germline V CDR1 and CDR2: MNHEY, SVGEGT. The CDR3 DNA is TGTGCCAGCAGTCGGGGGCAGGGGGCGTCTGGGGCCAACGTCCTGACTTTC. It encodes CASSRGQGASGANVLTF.

The chain combines TRBV9 with TRBJ1-2; TRBD1 matches at 9 bases. CDR1 and CDR2 (germline): SGDLS, YYNGEE. The CDR3 extends over 15 amino acids. With 3 bases clipped from V and 5 bases from J, the junction kept 8 bases outside the gene matches. The CDR3 DNA reads as TGTGCCAGCAGCGAACCACAGGGGGCAGGGTATGGCTACACCTTC. Protein sequence: CASSEPQGAGYGYTF.

This chain links TRBV10-3 with TRBJ2-7; TRBD2 agrees at 14 bases. The CDR3 sequence is 14 residues long. The V and J ends lost 10 bases and 2 bases, in that order; junction bases with no gene match: 4. Germline loops: CDR1 ENHRY, CDR2 SYGVKD. The CDR3 region is CATRLAGGPYEQYF. The CDR3 DNA is TGTGCCACCCGACTAGCGGGGGGGCCCTACGAGCAGTACTTC.

V is TRBV6-5 and J is TRBJ2-3; tentative D call: TRBD2 (6 bases). Between the trimmed V and J ends, which lost 6 bases and 10 bases, there was a span of 20 bases. The CDR3 runs 14 residues. From germline, CDR1 is MNHEY and CDR2 SVGAGI. The CDR3 is CASSIPGGAESQYF. CDR3 bases: TGTGCCAGCAGCATTCCTGGAGGGGCAGAGTCGCAGTATTTT.

The chain recombines TRBV12-3 or TRBV12-4 with TRBJ2-5; 7 nucleotides match TRBD2. CDR3 length equals 12 residues. V gave up 5 bases and J gave up 5 bases; unmatched junction bases: 2. This CDR3 reads CASSISGETQYF. The CDR3, as DNA: TGTGCCAGCAGTATTAGCGGGGAGACCCAGTACTTC.

The V call is TRBV15, the J call TRBJ2-1, with TRBD1 matching 7 bases. Per germline, CDR1 LNHNV and CDR2 YYDKDF (reference sequence). This CDR3 has 14 residues. The V gene end was trimmed by 5 bases and the J gene end by 9 bases; junction bases not matched to a gene: 10. The CDR3 region has the DNA TGTGCCACCAGCGGACACAGGGGTGGGGGTGAGCAGTTCTTC. This codes for CATSGHRGGGEQFF.

The genes are TRBV11-2 and TRBJ2-2, with TRBD2 matching over 9 bases. This CDR3 spans 14 amino acids. Germline V lookup: CDR1 SGHAT, CDR2 FQNNGV. V was clipped by 2 bases and J by 8 bases; unmatched bases: 3. CDR3 protein: CASSLSSGAGELFF. CDR3 nucleotides: TGTGCCAGCAGCTTATCTAGCGGGGCAGGGGAGCTGTTTTTT.